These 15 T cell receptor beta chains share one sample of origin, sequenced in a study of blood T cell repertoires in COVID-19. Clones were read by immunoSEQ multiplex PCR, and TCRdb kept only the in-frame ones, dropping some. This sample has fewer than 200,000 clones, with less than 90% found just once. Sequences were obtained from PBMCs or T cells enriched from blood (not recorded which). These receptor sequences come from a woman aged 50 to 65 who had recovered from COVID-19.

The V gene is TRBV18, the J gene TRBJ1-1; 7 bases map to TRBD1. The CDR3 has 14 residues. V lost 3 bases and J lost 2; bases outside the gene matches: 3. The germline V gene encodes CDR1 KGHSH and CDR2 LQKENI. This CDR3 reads CASSPGTANTEAFF. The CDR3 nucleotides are TGTGCCAGCTCACCCGGGACAGCCAACACTGAAGCTTTCTTT.

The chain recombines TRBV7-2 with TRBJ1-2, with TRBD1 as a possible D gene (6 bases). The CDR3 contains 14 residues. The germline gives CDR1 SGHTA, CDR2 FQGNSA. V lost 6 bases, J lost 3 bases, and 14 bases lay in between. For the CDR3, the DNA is TGTGCCAGCAGTCCTGGACAGCCTTACTATGGCTACACCTTC. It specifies CASSPGQPYYGYTF.

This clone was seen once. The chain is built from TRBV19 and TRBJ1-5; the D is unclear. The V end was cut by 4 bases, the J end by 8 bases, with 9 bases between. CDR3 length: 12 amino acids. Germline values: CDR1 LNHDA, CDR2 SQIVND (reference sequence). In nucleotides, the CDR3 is TGTGCCAGTAGTACCCGAGTGGAGCCCCAGCATTTT. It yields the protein CASSTRVEPQHF.

The CDR3 spells CASSPGADSPLHF. For the CDR3, the DNA is TGTGCCAGCAGTCCCGGCGCGGATTCACCCCTCCACTTT. The V and J genes are TRBV3-1 (or the pseudogene TRBV3-2) and TRBJ1-6, with D unclear. The V end lost 6 bases, the J end lost 8 bases, and 11 bases lay between the germline ends. The length of the CDR3 is 13 residues. The germline V gene has CDR1 LGHDT and CDR2 YNNKEL (reference sequence).

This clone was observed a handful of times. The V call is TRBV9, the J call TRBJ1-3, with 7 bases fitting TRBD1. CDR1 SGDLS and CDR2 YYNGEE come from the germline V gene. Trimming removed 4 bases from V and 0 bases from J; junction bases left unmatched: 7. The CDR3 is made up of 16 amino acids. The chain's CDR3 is CASSPRTGRSGNTIYF. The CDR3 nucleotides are TGTGCCAGCAGCCCGCGGACAGGACGCTCTGGAAACACCATATATTTT.

The CDR3 is CASSSTGGSRSTEAFF. The CDR3, as DNA: TGTGCCAGCAGCTCGACAGGGGGTTCCCGTAGCACTGAAGCTTTCTTT. The chain recombines TRBV7-2 with TRBJ1-1, with TRBD1 identical over 9 bases. CDR3 length: 16 residues. CDR1 and CDR2 from the germline V gene are SGHTA and FQGNSA. Trimming at V came to 4 bases and at J to 4 bases, leaving 10 bases not matched to a gene.

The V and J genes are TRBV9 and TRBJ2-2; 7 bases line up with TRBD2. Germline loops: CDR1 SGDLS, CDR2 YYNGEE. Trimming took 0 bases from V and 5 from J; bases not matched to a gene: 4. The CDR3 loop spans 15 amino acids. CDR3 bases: TGTGCCAGCAGCGTAGAGGCTAGCGGAACCGGGGAGCTGTTTTTT. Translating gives CASSVEASGTGELFF.

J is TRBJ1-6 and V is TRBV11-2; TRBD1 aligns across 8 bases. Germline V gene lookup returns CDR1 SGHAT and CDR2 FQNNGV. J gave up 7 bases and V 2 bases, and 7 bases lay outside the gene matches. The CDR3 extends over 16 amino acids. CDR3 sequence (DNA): TGTGCCAGCAGCTTACCCCCAGGGGGCTTAAATTCACCCCTCCACTTT. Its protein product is CASSLPPGGLNSPLHF.

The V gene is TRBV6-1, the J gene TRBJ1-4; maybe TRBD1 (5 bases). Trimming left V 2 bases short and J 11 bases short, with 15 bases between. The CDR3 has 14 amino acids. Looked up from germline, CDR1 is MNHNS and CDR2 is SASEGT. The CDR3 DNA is TGTGCCAGCAGTGAAAACACCCAGGGATGGAAACTGTTTTTT. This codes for CASSENTQGWKLFF.

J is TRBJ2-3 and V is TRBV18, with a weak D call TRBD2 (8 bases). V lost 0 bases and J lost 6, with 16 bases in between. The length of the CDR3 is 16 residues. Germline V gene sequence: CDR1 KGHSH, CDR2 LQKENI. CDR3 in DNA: TGTGCCAGCTCACCACCGACAGGGCCGGGGGGGGATACGCAGTATTTT. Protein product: CASSPPTGPGGDTQYF. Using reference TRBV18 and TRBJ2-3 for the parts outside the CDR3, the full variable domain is NAGVMQNPRHLVRRRGQEARLRCSPMKGHSHVYWYRQLPEEGLKFMVYLQKENIIDESGMPKERFSAEFPKEGPSILRIQQVVRGDSAAYFCASSPPTGPGGDTQYFGPGTRLTVL.

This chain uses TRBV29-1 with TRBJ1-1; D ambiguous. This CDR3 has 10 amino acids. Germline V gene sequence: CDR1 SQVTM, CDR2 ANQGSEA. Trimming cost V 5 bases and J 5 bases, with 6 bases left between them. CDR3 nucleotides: TGCAGCGTTCTTCGGACTGAAGCTTTCTTT. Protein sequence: CSVLRTEAFF. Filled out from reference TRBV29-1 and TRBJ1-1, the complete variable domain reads SAVISQKPSRDICQRGTSLTIQCQVDSQVTMMFWYRQQPGQSLTLIATANQGSEATYESGFVIDKFPISRPNLTFSTLTVSNMSPEDSSIYLCSVLRTEAFFGQGTRLTVV.

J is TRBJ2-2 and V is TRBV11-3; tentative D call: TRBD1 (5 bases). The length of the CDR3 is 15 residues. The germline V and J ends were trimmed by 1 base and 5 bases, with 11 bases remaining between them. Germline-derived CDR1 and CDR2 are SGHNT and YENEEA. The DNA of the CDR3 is TGTGCCAGCAGCTTAGCAGGGTTTTTTACCGGGGAGCTGTTTTTT. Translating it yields CASSLAGFFTGELFF. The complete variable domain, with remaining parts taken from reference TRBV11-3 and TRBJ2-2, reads EAGVVQSPRYKIIEKKQPVAFWCNPISGHNTLYWYLQNLGQGPELLIRYENEEAVDDSQLPKDRFSAERLKGVDSTLKIQPAELGDSAVYLCASSLAGFFTGELFFGEGSRLTVL.

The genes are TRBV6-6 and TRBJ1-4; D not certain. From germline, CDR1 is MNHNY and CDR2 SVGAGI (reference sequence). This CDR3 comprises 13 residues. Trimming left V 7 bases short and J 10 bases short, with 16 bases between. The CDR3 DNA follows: TGTGCCAGCACCCCTACTTCCCCCCGAAAACTGTTTTTT. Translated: CASTPTSPRKLFF.

CDR3 coding DNA: TGTGCCAGCAGCCACCTATACGGCTCGGGAGGAAACACCATATATTTT. Its translation: CASSHLYGSGGNTIYF. V is TRBV3-1 (or the pseudogene TRBV3-2) and J is TRBJ1-3; D not resolved. CDR1 and CDR2 (germline): LGHDT, YNNKEL (reference sequence). The CDR3 has 16 residues. Deletions cut 3 bases from V and 4 bases from J, with 16 bases between.

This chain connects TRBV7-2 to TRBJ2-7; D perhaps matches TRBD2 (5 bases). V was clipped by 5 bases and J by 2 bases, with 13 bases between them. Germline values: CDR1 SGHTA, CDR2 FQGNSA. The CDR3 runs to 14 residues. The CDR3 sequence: CASSLLASPYEQYV. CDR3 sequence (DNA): TGTGCCAGCAGCCTCCTAGCATCCCCCTACGAGCAGTACGTC.